This T cell receptor (beta chain) was retrieved from a study of STAT5B mutations in CD4+ large granular lymphocyte leukemia. Repertoires were generated with immunoSEQ multiplex PCR, while TCRdb's copy carries only in-frame clones and drops some. This sample has some 23,000 clones, with about 80% found just once. The CDR3 runs 14 residues. The V gene lost 1 base and the J gene lost 3 bases, with 4 bases spanning the gap. Germline V gives CDR1 MNHEY, CDR2 SMNVEV (reference sequence). The receptor was derived from a human donor in good health. The sample taken for sequencing was CD4+ T cells from blood buffy coats. This chain connects TRBV27 to TRBJ2-6; D remains ambiguous. CDR3: CASSLYIGANVLTF. The DNA for the CDR3 is TGTGCCAGCAGTTTATATATTGGGGCCAACGTCCTGACTTTC.